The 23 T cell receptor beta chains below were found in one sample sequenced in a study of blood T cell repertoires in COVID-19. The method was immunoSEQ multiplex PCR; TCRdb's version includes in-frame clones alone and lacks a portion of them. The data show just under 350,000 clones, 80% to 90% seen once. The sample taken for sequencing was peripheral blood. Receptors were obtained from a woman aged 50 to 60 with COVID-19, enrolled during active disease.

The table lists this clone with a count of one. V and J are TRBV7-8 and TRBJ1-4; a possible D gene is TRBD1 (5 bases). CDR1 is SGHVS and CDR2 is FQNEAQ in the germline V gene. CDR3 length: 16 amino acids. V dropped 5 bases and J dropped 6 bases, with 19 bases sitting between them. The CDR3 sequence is CASSPLQGAEDEKLFF. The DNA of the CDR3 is TGTGCCAGCAGCCCACTCCAGGGCGCTGAGGATGAAAAACTGTTTTTT.

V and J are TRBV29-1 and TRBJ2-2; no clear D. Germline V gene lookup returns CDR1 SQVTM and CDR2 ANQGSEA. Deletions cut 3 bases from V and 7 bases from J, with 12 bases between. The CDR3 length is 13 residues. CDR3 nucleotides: TGCAGCGTTGATCACCAAAATAGCGGGGAGCTGTTTTTT. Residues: CSVDHQNSGELFF.

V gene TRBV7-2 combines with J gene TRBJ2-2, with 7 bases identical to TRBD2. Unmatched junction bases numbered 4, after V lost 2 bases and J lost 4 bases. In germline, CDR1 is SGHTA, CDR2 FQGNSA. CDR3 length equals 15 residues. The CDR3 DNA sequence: TGTGCCAGCAGCTTACGGGGACTACCCACCGGGGAGCTGTTTTTT. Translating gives CASSLRGLPTGELFF.

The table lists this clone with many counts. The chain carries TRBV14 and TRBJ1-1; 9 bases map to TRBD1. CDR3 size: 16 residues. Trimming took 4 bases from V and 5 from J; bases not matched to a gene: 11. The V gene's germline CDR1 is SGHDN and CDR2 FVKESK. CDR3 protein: CASSPGTGRGRTEAFF. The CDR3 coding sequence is TGTGCCAGCAGCCCTGGGACAGGGAGAGGGAGAACTGAAGCTTTCTTT.

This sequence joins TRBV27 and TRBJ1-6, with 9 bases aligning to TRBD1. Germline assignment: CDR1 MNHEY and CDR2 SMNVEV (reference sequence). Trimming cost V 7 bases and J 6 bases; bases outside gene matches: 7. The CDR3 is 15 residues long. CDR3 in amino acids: CASTRDRVVNSPLHF. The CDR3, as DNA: TGTGCCAGCACCCGGGACAGGGTTGTTAATTCACCCCTCCACTTT.

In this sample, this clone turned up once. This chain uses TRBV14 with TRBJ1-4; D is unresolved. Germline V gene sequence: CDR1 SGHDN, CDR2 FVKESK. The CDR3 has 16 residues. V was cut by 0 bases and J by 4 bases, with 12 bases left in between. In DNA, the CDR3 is TGTGCCAGCAGCCAAGATCTGCCCGGTTTTAATGAAAAACTGTTTTTT. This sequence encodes CASSQDLPGFNEKLFF.

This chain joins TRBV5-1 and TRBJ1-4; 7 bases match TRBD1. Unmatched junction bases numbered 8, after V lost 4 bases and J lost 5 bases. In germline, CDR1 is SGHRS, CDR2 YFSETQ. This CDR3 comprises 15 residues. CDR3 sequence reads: CASSRSTGSNEKLFF. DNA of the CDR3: TGCGCCAGCAGCCGATCGACAGGGTCGAATGAAAAACTGTTTTTT.

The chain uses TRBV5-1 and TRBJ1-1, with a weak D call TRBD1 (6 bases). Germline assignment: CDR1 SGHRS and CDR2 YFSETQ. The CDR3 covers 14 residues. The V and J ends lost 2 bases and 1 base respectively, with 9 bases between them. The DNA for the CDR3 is TGCGCCAGCAGCTTTAACAGGGAGAACACTGAAGCTTTCTTT. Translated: CASSFNRENTEAFF.

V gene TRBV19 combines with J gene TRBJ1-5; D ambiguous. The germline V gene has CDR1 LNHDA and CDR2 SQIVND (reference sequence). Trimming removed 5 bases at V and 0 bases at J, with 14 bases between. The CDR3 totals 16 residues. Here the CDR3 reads CASSSRRTYSNQPQHF. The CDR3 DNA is TGTGCCAGTAGTTCCCGCAGAACATATAGCAATCAGCCCCAGCATTTT.

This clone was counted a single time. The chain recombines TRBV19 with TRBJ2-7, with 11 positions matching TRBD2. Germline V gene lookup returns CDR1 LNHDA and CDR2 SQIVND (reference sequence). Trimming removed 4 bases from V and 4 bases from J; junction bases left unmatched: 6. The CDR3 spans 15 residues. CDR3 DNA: TGTGCCAGTAGTACCTTAGCGGGAGGGCCTTACGAGCAGTACTTC. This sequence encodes CASSTLAGGPYEQYF.

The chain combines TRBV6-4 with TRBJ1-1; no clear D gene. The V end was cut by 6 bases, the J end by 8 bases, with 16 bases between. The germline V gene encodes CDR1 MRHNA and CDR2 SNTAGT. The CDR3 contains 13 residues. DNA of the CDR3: TGTGCCAGCAGCCCAAACCTAGGGAGGGAAGCTTTCTTT. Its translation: CASSPNLGREAFF.

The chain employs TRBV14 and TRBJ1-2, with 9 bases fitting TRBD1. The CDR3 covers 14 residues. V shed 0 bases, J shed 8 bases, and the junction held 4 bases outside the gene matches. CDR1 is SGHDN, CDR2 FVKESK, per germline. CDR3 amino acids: CASSQEWTGDGYTF. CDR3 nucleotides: TGTGCCAGCAGCCAAGAGTGGACAGGGGACGGCTACACCTTC. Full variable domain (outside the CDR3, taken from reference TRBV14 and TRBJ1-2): EAGVTQFPSHSVIEKGQTVTLRCDPISGHDNLYWYRRVMGKEIKFLLHFVKESKQDESGMPNNRFLAERTGGTYSTLKVQPAELEDSGVYFCASSQEWTGDGYTFGSGTRLTVV.

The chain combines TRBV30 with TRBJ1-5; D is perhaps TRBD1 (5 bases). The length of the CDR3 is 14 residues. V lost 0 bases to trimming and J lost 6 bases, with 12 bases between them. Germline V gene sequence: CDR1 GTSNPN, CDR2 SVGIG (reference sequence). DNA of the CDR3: TGTGCCTGGAGTGTAGGAGGGGCGAGTCAGCCCCAGCATTTT. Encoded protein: CAWSVGGASQPQHF. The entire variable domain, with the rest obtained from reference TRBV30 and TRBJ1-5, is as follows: SQTIHQWPATLVQPVGSPLSLECTVEGTSNPNLYWYRQAAGRGLQLLFYSVGIGQISSEVPQNLSASRPQDRQFILSSKKLLLSDSGFYLCAWSVGGASQPQHFGDGTRLSIL.

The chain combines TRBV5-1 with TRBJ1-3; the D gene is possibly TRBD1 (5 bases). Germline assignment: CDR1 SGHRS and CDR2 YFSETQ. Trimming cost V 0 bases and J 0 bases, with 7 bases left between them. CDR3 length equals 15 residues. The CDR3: CASSLEGNSGNTIYF. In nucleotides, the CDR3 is TGCGCCAGCAGCTTGGAGGGGAACTCTGGAAACACCATATATTTT.

The CDR3 loop reads CASSKRPGTGFTGELFF. The CDR3 DNA sequence: TGTGCCAGCAGCAAAAGACCCGGGACAGGGTTTACCGGGGAGCTGTTTTTT. This rearrangement joins TRBV11-3 to TRBJ2-2, with 9 bases lining up with TRBD1. Germline V lookup: CDR1 SGHNT, CDR2 YENEEA. This CDR3 has 17 amino acids. V lost 5 bases to trimming and J lost 5 bases; unmatched junction nucleotides: 12.

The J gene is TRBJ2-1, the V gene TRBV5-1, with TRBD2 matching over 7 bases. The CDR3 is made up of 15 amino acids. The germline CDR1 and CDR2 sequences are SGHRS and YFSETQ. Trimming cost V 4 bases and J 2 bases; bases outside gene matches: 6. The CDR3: CASSPLAAPYNEQFF. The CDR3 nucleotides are TGCGCCAGCAGCCCCCTAGCGGCCCCCTACAATGAGCAGTTCTTC. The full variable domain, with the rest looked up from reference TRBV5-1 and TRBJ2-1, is KAGVTQTPRYLIKTRGQQVTLSCSPISGHRSVSWYQQTPGQGLQFLFEYFSETQRNKGNFPGRFSGRQFSNSRSEMNVSTLELGDSALYLCASSPLAAPYNEQFFGPGTRLTVL.

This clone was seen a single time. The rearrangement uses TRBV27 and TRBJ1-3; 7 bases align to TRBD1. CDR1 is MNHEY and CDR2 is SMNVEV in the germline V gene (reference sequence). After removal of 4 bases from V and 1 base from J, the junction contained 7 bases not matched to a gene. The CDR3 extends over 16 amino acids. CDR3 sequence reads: CASSSLTGLSGNTIYF. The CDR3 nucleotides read TGTGCCAGCAGTTCCCTGACAGGGTTGTCTGGAAACACCATATATTTT.

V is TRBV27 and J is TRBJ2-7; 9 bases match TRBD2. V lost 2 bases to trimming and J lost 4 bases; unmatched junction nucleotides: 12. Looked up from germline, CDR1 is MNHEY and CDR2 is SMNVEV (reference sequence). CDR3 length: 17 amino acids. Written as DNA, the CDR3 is TGTGCCAGCAGTTTAAGATTATGGGTTAGCGGGAGTTACGAGCAGTACTTC. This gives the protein CASSLRLWVSGSYEQYF.

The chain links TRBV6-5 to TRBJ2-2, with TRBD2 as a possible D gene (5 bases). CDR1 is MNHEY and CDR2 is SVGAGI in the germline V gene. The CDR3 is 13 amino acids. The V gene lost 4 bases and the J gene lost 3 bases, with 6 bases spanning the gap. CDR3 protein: CASSWGDTGELFF. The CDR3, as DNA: TGTGCCAGCAGTTGGGGAGACACCGGGGAGCTGTTTTTT.

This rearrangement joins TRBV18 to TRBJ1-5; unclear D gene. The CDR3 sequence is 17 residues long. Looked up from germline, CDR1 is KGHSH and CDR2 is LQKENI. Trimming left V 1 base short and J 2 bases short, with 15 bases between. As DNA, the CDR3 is TGTGCCAGCTCACCACAAGCATCGGGGAGGGGCAATCAGCCCCAGCATTTT. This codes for CASSPQASGRGNQPQHF. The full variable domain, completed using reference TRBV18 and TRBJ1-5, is NAGVMQNPRHLVRRRGQEARLRCSPMKGHSHVYWYRQLPEEGLKFMVYLQKENIIDESGMPKERFSAEFPKEGPSILRIQQVVRGDSAAYFCASSPQASGRGNQPQHFGDGTRLSIL.

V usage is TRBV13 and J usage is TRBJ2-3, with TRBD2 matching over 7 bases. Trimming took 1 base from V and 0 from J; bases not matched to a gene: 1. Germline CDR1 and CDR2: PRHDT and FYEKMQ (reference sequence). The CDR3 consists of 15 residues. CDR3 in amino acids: CASSLVLASTDTQYF. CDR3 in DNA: TGTGCCAGCAGCTTAGTACTAGCGAGCACAGATACGCAGTATTTT.

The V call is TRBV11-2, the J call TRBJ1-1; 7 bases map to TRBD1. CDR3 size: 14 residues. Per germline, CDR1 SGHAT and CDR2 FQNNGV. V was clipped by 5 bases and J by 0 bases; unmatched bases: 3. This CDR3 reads CASSEQGMNTEAFF. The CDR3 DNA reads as TGTGCCAGCAGCGAACAGGGGATGAACACTGAAGCTTTCTTT.

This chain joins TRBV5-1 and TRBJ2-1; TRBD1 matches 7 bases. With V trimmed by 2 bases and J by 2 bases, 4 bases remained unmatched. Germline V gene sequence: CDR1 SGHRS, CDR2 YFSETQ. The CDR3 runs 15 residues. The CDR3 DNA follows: TGCGCCAGCAGCTTTTCAGGGGGAGCCTACAATGAGCAGTTCTTC. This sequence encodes CASSFSGGAYNEQFF.